Below, 18 T cell receptor beta chains from the same sample are listed, as sequenced in a study of Ad26.COV2.S vaccination and SARS-CoV-2 variants. The protocol was immunoSEQ multiplex PCR, while the TCRdb copy is restricted to in-frame clones and leaves out a portion. The table includes hundreds of thousands of clones, about 91% detected once. As for treatment: about 20 received Ad26.COV2.S at low or high dose, single or two shots; about 5 received placebo; per-sample allocation not given. Sampling was performed 63 days after the first vaccine or placebo injection. The sequencing here drew on peripheral blood, taken in a trial of Ad26.COV2.S vaccine versus placebo. The receptors derive from a person aged 18-65 years who received the Ad26.COV2.S COVID-19 vaccine or a placebo.

The rearrangement uses TRBV28 and TRBJ2-7, with a possible D match to TRBD2 (6 bases). The ends were cut back, 8 bases at V and 0 bases at J, with 17 bases in the middle. CDR1 is MDHEN, CDR2 SYDVKM, per germline. The CDR3 covers 15 residues. The CDR3 coding sequence is TGTGCCAGCTTTCCACAGCCCGGGAGCTCCTACGAGCAGTACTTC. Translated: CASFPQPGSSYEQYF.

This clone was observed once. The V gene is TRBV11-2, the J gene TRBJ2-7, with a weak D call TRBD1 (5 bases). The CDR3 contains 13 residues. Trimming took 5 bases from V and 1 from J, leaving 9 bases between them. Germline V lookup: CDR1 SGHAT, CDR2 FQNNGV. Written as DNA, the CDR3 is TGTGCCAGCAGCCGCAGGGTTTCCTACGAGCAGTACGTC. Translating it yields CASSRRVSYEQYV.

V usage is TRBV5-1 and J usage is TRBJ2-2, with 11 bases lining up with TRBD2. This CDR3 comprises 16 residues. V gave up 7 bases and J gave up 1 base; unmatched junction bases: 6. From germline, CDR1 is SGHRS and CDR2 YFSETQ. The DNA of the CDR3 is TGCGCCAGCGGGGCCCTAGCGGGAGGGAACACCGGGGAGCTGTTTTTT. Translation gives CASGALAGGNTGELFF.

The gene calls are TRBV28 and TRBJ1-1, with 12 bases lining up with TRBD1. The CDR3 runs to 20 residues. V lost 6 bases, J lost 6 bases, and 23 bases stayed unmatched. Looked up from germline, CDR1 is MDHEN and CDR2 is SYDVKM. The CDR3 reads CASRYSGTGGVGLQSPEAFF. In nucleotides, the CDR3 is TGTGCCAGCAGGTACTCCGGGACAGGGGGCGTCGGGTTACAATCCCCTGAAGCTTTCTTT.

This rearrangement joins TRBV7-2 to TRBJ2-4, with D perhaps TRBD1 or TRBD2 (5 bases each). The CDR3 length is 17 residues. Trimming left V 7 bases short and J 3 bases short, with 22 bases between. CDR1 is SGHTA, CDR2 FQGNSA, per germline. This chain's CDR3 is CASTLVGGPLDKNIQYF. The CDR3 bases are TGTGCCAGCACCCTAGTTGGGGGACCCCTGGACAAAAACATTCAGTACTTC.

This clone has only one observation. The chain carries TRBV5-5 and TRBJ2-7; D not resolved. Germline values: CDR1 SGHKS, CDR2 YYEKEE (reference sequence). The CDR3 sequence is 11 residues long. Trimming removed 4 bases from V and 6 bases from J, with 8 bases in between. CDR3 nucleotides: TGTGCCAGCAGCGAAATCTCCGAGCAGTACTTC. Its translation is CASSEISEQYF.

The CDR3 DNA sequence: TGTGCCAGCAGCGTAGGAACGGGGGCTAGCTCCTACGAGCAGTACTTC. It yields the protein CASSVGTGASSYEQYF. The chain couples TRBV9 to TRBJ2-7; D tentatively fits TRBD1 or TRBD2 (6 bases each). Between the trimmed V and J ends, which lost 0 bases and 0 bases, there was a span of 13 bases. The CDR3 totals 16 residues. Germline CDR1 is SGDLS and CDR2 is YYNGEE.

This clone was observed a few times. The rearrangement uses TRBV24-1 and TRBJ1-2, with TRBD1 matching 9 bases. V lost 3 bases to trimming and J lost 2 bases; unmatched junction nucleotides: 3. This CDR3 has 15 residues. CDR1 is KGHDR, CDR2 SFDVKD, per germline. CDR3 sequence (DNA): TGTGCCACCAGTGATCCCGGGACAGGGAACTATGGCTACACCTTC. Amino acid sequence: CATSDPGTGNYGYTF.

As for this clone: Likely a read error: the CDR3 ends without its conserved phenylalanine or tryptophan. The chain carries TRBV18 and TRBJ1-3; D gene uncertain. The CDR3 extends over 16 amino acids. V lost 4 bases and J 4 bases, leaving 17 bases between the germline ends. CDR1 and CDR2 from the germline V gene are KGHSH and LQKENI. DNA of the CDR3: TGTGCCAGCTCACGCCCGGGTGCGGGGTACGGAAACACCATATATTCT. As protein: CASSRPGAGYGNTIYS.

There are a few counts of this clone. V and J are TRBV3-1 (or the pseudogene TRBV3-2) and TRBJ2-7; D is possibly TRBD1 (5 bases). Per germline, CDR1 LGHDT and CDR2 YNNKEL (reference sequence). The CDR3 covers 14 residues. The V gene lost 2 bases and the J gene lost 3 bases, with 11 bases spanning the gap. The CDR3 region is CASSQWTMGYEQYF. The CDR3 bases are TGTGCCAGCAGCCAATGGACAATGGGCTACGAGCAGTACTTC.

The rearrangement uses TRBV11-1 and TRBJ2-5; maybe TRBD2 (6 bases). Germline V gene lookup returns CDR1 SGHAT and CDR2 FQDESV (reference sequence). V lost 5 bases, J lost 5 bases, and 12 bases lay in between. The CDR3 has 13 amino acids. CDR3 DNA sequence: TGTGCCAGCAGCCGCGGGACTTCGGAGACCCAGTACTTC. Translated, it gives CASSRGTSETQYF.

CDR3 sequence reads: CASSQARYNEQFF. CDR3 coding DNA: TGCGCCAGCAGCCAGGCTAGATACAATGAGCAGTTCTTC. The chain employs TRBV4-1 and TRBJ2-1; no definite D call. Trimming took off 3 bases at V and 4 bases at J, with 7 bases between the two ends. CDR3 length: 13 amino acids. Germline-derived CDR1 and CDR2 are MGHRA and YSYEKL.

J is TRBJ2-2 and V is TRBV4-1, with 9 bases that match TRBD1. The V segment lost 1 base and the J segment 4 bases; nucleotides outside the gene matches: 4. CDR3 length: 16 residues. Germline V gene sequence: CDR1 MGHRA, CDR2 YSYEKL. CDR3 sequence (DNA): TGCGCCAGCAGCCAAGTAGGGACAGGGCGCACCGGGGAGCTGTTTTTT. Translating gives CASSQVGTGRTGELFF.

The rearrangement links TRBV3-1 (or the pseudogene TRBV3-2) to TRBJ2-6, with no clear D. This CDR3 contains 14 residues. The germline V gene has CDR1 LGHDT and CDR2 YNNKEL (reference sequence). V lost 4 bases and J 0 bases, leaving 4 bases between the germline ends. The CDR3 DNA follows: TGTGCCAGCAGCCGAAACTCTGGGGCCAACGTCCTGACTTTC. This encodes CASSRNSGANVLTF.

The V and J genes are TRBV5-8 and TRBJ1-1, with D tentatively TRBD1 (6 bases). This CDR3 is 14 amino acids long. Trimming pared 4 bases from V and 1 base from J, leaving 11 bases between. CDR1 is SGHTS, CDR2 YDEGEE, per germline. Written as DNA, the CDR3 is TGTGCCAGCAGCGTGGGACATCCGAACACTGAAGCTTTCTTT. It specifies CASSVGHPNTEAFF. The entire variable domain, with the rest obtained from reference TRBV5-8 and TRBJ1-1, is as follows: EAGVTQSPTHLIKTRGQQATLRCSPISGHTSVYWYQQALGLGLQFLLWYDEGEERNRGNFPPRFSGRQFPNYSSELNVNALELEDSALYLCASSVGHPNTEAFFGQGTRLTVV.

The chain recombines TRBV18 with TRBJ2-7, with TRBD1 identical over 9 bases. The V segment lost 1 base and the J segment 2 bases; nucleotides outside the gene matches: 0. The CDR3 runs to 14 residues. Per the germline V gene, CDR1 is KGHSH and CDR2 is LQKENI. This CDR3 is CASSPRDRAYEQYF. CDR3 bases: TGTGCCAGCTCACCACGGGACAGGGCCTACGAGCAGTACTTC.

As regards this clone: The sample contains more than one DNA sequence encoding this CDR3. The chain is built from TRBV4-3 and TRBJ2-1; D is perhaps TRBD1 (6 bases). Germline loops: CDR1 LGHNA, CDR2 YSLEER. The CDR3 is 15 amino acids. V dropped 0 bases and J dropped 3 bases, with 9 bases sitting between them. CDR3 DNA: TGCGCCAGCAGCCAAGATGGGGGCCGCTACAATGAGCAGTTCTTC. Its protein is CASSQDGGRYNEQFF.

The genes are TRBV28 and TRBJ1-2, with 7 nucleotides matching TRBD1. After removal of 6 bases from V and 4 bases from J, the junction contained 5 bases not matched to a gene. There are 13 residues in the CDR3. Germline V gene sequence: CDR1 MDHEN, CDR2 SYDVKM. The CDR3 protein is CASSRRGLYGYTF. CDR3 nucleotides: TGTGCCAGCAGCCGAAGGGGGCTCTATGGCTACACCTTC.